A selection of T cell receptor beta chains follows, all from one sample in a study of cytomegalovirus exposure and HLA in healthy donors. Libraries were prepared by immunoSEQ multiplex PCR; TCRdb keeps only in-frame clonotypes and omits some of them. Among around 170,000 clones listed, approximately 81% were seen once. Sequenced: PBMCs. These receptor sequences come from a man aged 18 to 30 in good health and CMV-seropositive. Both conserved end residues are part of each CDR3. The D gene is left open where the match is weak. Size values are once, few and many counts, or a class for expanded clones, and some rows have none.

v_gene,j_gene,d_gene,abundance,CDR3nt,CDR3aa
TRBV5-1,TRBJ2-5,-,-,TGCGCCAGCAGCAAGGGGGGGAGAGAGACCCAGTACTTC,CASSKGGRETQYF
TRBV13,TRBJ1-6,-,-,TGTGCCAGCAGTTCAAACAGGGTATCAAATTCACCCCTCCACTTT,CASSSNRVSNSPLHF
TRBV9,TRBJ2-1,TRBD2,-,TGTGCCAGCAGCGTGGGGGGGGGCTCCTACAATGAGCAGTTCTTC,CASSVGGGSYNEQFF
TRBV4-1,TRBJ2-7,-,-,TGCGCCAGCAGCCAAGAGGCAACCAGCTCCTACGAGCAGTACTTC,CASSQEATSSYEQYF
TRBV7-8,TRBJ2-7,-,-,TGTGCCAGCAGCTCCGTACAGGGTTCTGCCGAGCAGTACTTC,CASSSVQGSAEQYF
TRBV30,TRBJ2-1,-,-,TGTGCCTGGACCCGGGACACTAACAATGAGCAGTTCTTC,CAWTRDTNNEQFF
TRBV29-1,TRBJ2-3,TRBD2,-,TGCAGCGCACTGGGACTATTCACAGATACGCAGTATTTT,CSALGLFTDTQYF
TRBV10-3,TRBJ2-1,TRBD1,-,TGTGCCATCAGTCACCGGGACAGGGGCTTTAATGAGCAGTTCTTC,CAISHRDRGFNEQFF
TRBV9,TRBJ2-1,TRBD2,-,TGTGCCAGCAGCGTCGGGACTAGCGGTTATGAGCAGTTCTTC,CASSVGTSGYEQFF
TRBV4-1,TRBJ2-1,TRBD2,-,TGCGCCAGCAGCCAAATTGGACTAGCGGGCGGCTCCTACAATGAGCAGTTCTTC,CASSQIGLAGGSYNEQFF
TRBV7-9,TRBJ1-1,-,-,TGTGCCAGCAGCTTACCTGGGAGAGCTTTCTTT,CASSLPGRAFF
TRBV28,TRBJ1-2,-,-,TGTGCCAGCAGTTTGCGGGGGGTTGCCTATGGCTACACCTTC,CASSLRGVAYGYTF
TRBV6-1,TRBJ2-2,-,-,TGTGCCAGCACTGAACTGGCGGGGAACACCGGGGAGCTGTTTTTT,CASTELAGNTGELFF
TRBV7-6,TRBJ2-3,-,-,TGTGCCAGCAGCTTAGAATCAGGGGATACGCAGTATTTT,CASSLESGDTQYF
TRBV28,TRBJ2-7,-,-,TGTGCCAGCAGTTTTAGGGGGTTCAGCGAGCAGTACTTC,CASSFRGFSEQYF
TRBV28,TRBJ2-3,TRBD2,-,TGTGCCAGCAGTTCACCAACTAGCGTGGGGTCGGATACGCAGTATTTT,CASSSPTSVGSDTQYF
TRBV27,TRBJ1-1,-,once,TGTGCCAGCAGTTTTCAGGGCGGGAACACTGAAGCTTTCTTT,CASSFQGGNTEAFF
TRBV28,TRBJ2-7,TRBD1,-,TGTGCCAGCAGCGCAACAGGGGCCTACGAGCAGTACTTC,CASSATGAYEQYF
TRBV7-9,TRBJ2-2,-,-,TGTGCCAGCTCCCCGGGGGAGCTGTTTTTT,CASSPGELFF
TRBV5-6,TRBJ1-2,-,-,TGTGCCAGCACCCCGGGGGGTCAACCTTATGGCTACACCTTC,CASTPGGQPYGYTF
TRBV6-5,TRBJ2-3,-,-,TGTGCCAGCACCTCGGAGGGTGAGGTAGATACGCAGTATTTT,CASTSEGEVDTQYF
TRBV14,TRBJ2-7,TRBD2,-,TGTGCCAGCAGCCAAGTGGGGGCTAGCGGGAGGCCCAACTCCTACGAGCAGTACTTC,CASSQVGASGRPNSYEQYF
TRBV5-8,TRBJ2-6,TRBD1,-,TGTGCCAGCAGCCCGGGTGGGGACAGCTCTGGGGCCAACGTCCTGACTTTC,CASSPGGDSSGANVLTF
TRBV15,TRBJ1-2,TRBD1,-,TGTGCCACCTCAGGGGGCGACTATGGCTACACCTTC,CATSGGDYGYTF
TRBV7-9,TRBJ2-1,-,-,TGTGCCAGCAGCTACCAGGTGAATGAGCAGTTCTTC,CASSYQVNEQFF
TRBV30,TRBJ1-1,TRBD1,-,TGTGCCTGGAGCGGACAGGGAGGCACTGAAGCTTTCTTT,CAWSGQGGTEAFF
TRBV9,TRBJ2-5,-,-,TGTGCCAGCAGCCCTAGTGGGGCGGGGCAAGAGACCCAGTACTTC,CASSPSGAGQETQYF
TRBV10-3,TRBJ2-3,-,-,TGTGCCATCCAGTCGGACAAAAGCACAGATACGCAGTATTTT,CAIQSDKSTDTQYF
TRBV2,TRBJ2-1,-,-,TGTGCCAGCAAATCCCCCTACGAGGGAGGAGGGTACAATGAGCAGTTCTTC,CASKSPYEGGGYNEQFF
TRBV5-1,TRBJ2-5,TRBD1,-,TGCGCCAGCAGCTTGGTAGGGACAGGGGAAGAGACCCAGTACTTC,CASSLVGTGEETQYF
TRBV28,TRBJ1-1,TRBD1,few,TGTGCCAGCAGTCTTGGACAGGGCGAAGCTTTCTTT,CASSLGQGEAFF
TRBV2,TRBJ2-7,TRBD1,-,TGTGCCAGCAGTGCGGACAGGGGCCCCAGGGCCTACGAGCAGTACTTC,CASSADRGPRAYEQYF
TRBV27,TRBJ1-5,TRBD1,-,TGTGCCAGCAGTTTAGAGGCAGGGGGAGTAAATCAGCCCCAGCATTTT,CASSLEAGGVNQPQHF
TRBV5-4,TRBJ2-1,-,few,TGTGCCAGCAGCCGAACGGGCCGGCTCAGCGGGCTCTCCTACAATGAGCAGTTCTTC,CASSRTGRLSGLSYNEQFF
TRBV15,TRBJ2-1,TRBD2,-,TGTGCCACCAGCAGATTTGGACTAGCGCCCTACAATGAGCAGTTCTTC,CATSRFGLAPYNEQFF
TRBV19,TRBJ2-7,TRBD1,-,TGTGCCAGTAGTATAGAGAGGACAGGACGAGAGCAGTACTTC,CASSIERTGREQYF
TRBV6-5,TRBJ1-2,TRBD1,-,TGTGCCAGCAGTTTGACAGGGGGCCAGTATGGCTACACCTTC,CASSLTGGQYGYTF
TRBV4-1,TRBJ2-5,-,-,TGCGCCAGCAGCCAAGAGCCGCAGATCCAAGAGACCCAGTACTTC,CASSQEPQIQETQYF
TRBV19,TRBJ1-2,TRBD1,-,TGTGCCAGTAGTGGGGAGACAGGGGTCTATGGCTACACCTTC,CASSGETGVYGYTF